This T cell receptor (beta chain) was captured in a study of T cell repertoires in cytomegalovirus infection. As for the study in general: Based on public TCR beta signatures, there were indications of CMV infection and of a matching HLA type. Regarding the study as a whole: HLA-C-restricted TCR beta clonotypes specific for CMV led the ex vivo response.

TCRdb re-called the reads through MiXCR, storing one row per CDR3 protein. The repertoire holds a few hundred thousand distinct CDR3 sequences, with more than 20% as singletons. Note on this clonotype: Its antigen is undetermined.

This clonotype originated in a human donor in good health (CMV status not recorded). Some clones in this sample may be carry-over from other donors' samples. The sample comprised PBMCs.

CDR3 in amino acids: CASSYWGEGSYNEQFF. CDR3 DNA sequence: TGTGCCAGCAGTTACTGGGGGGAGGGCTCCTACAATGAGCAGTTCTTC. The rearrangement links TRBV6-2 or TRBV6-3 to TRBJ2-1, with 7 bases identical to TRBD2. The V gene's germline CDR1 is MNHEY and CDR2 SVGEGT. This CDR3 has 16 residues. V lost 1 base and J lost 0; bases outside the gene matches: 3.